The clone carrying this TCR beta chain occurred once. Antigen unknown. This entry belongs to a study of shared clonotypes between healthy human individuals. As handled by the study authors: ImmunoSEQ sequences covered only the junction and lacked quality scores; filtering therefore differed. Libraries were prepared by immunoSEQ multiplex PCR; TCRdb keeps only in-frame clonotypes and omits some of them. D and trimming come from the DNA, and the V and J calls and clone size come from that table. Found here are a few hundred thousand clones, 73% of them singletons; the top ten hold about 10%. In germline, CDR1 is SGHVS, CDR2 FQNEAQ. J was trimmed by 2 bases and V by 5 bases; bases with no gene match: 9. There are 16 residues in the CDR3. Healthy HIV-negative adults without recent acute infections or vaccinations served as donors. General observations from the study: Genetic and exposure-history diversity was limited by the few donors. Some naive CD4 clonotypes, about 5%, turned up in common across several donors.

The sequenced sample consisted of memory CD4+ T cells sorted from blood. Subset meaning: CD45RA-negative fraction. The sequence came from a man younger than 40 in good health. The chain recombines TRBV7-8 with TRBJ2-1, with 7 bases identical to TRBD1. CDR3 DNA: TGTGCCAGCAGCCCCTACCGGCAGGGGGCCTACAATGAGCAGTTCTTC. It encodes CASSPYRQGAYNEQFF.